Each of the 6 T cell receptor beta chains below was sequenced from the same sample in a study of radiotherapy plus CTLA-4 blockade in lung cancer. The table came from immunoSEQ multiplex PCR; TCRdb's copy has only in-frame clones and leaves some out. The profile covers approximately 52,000 clones, with approximately 80% appearing a single time and about 2.5% taken by the ten largest. The specimen was peripheral blood, collected from a patient treated with radiotherapy plus ipilimumab. These receptors originate from a human donor with non-small cell lung cancer whose response to radiotherapy plus ipilimumab could not be evaluated.

The chain is built from TRBV5-1 and TRBJ2-5, with 9 bases lining up with TRBD1. The germline V gene encodes CDR1 SGHRS and CDR2 YFSETQ. There are 13 residues in the CDR3. Unmatched junction bases numbered 2, after V lost 4 bases and J lost 4 bases. CDR3 loop: CASSGQGRETQYF. The CDR3 DNA sequence: TGCGCCAGCAGCGGACAGGGGCGAGAGACCCAGTACTTC.

J is TRBJ1-1 and V is TRBV10-1; D unresolved. V gave up 2 bases and J gave up 0 bases, with 16 bases separating them. Germline loops: CDR1 WNHNN, CDR2 SYGVQD (reference sequence). The CDR3 is made up of 17 amino acids. The CDR3 sequence is CASSEGRRLEMNTEAFF. As DNA, the CDR3 is TGCGCCAGCAGTGAGGGGAGGCGTTTGGAAATGAACACTGAAGCTTTCTTT.

Only a few counts were recorded for this clone. V is TRBV19 and J is TRBJ2-7, with D possibly being TRBD1 (5 bases). The V end lost 5 bases, the J end lost 1 base, and 9 bases lay between the germline ends. The CDR3 is made up of 13 amino acids. Germline CDR1 reads LNHDA; CDR2 reads SQIVND (reference sequence). This CDR3 reads CASSPTVSYEQYF. As DNA, the CDR3 is TGTGCCAGTAGTCCGACAGTTTCCTACGAGCAGTACTTC.

The genes are TRBV11-2 and TRBJ2-7; 7 positions match TRBD1. Germline lookup yields CDR1 SGHAT and CDR2 FQNNGV. The CDR3 spans 15 residues. V gave up 1 base and J gave up 2 bases; unmatched junction bases: 5. CDR3 sequence reads: CASSLGGQVTYEQYF. In nucleotides, the CDR3 is TGTGCCAGCAGCTTAGGCGGACAGGTAACCTACGAGCAGTACTTC.

This rearrangement joins TRBV6-5 to TRBJ2-1, with D tentatively TRBD1 (5 bases). The CDR3 runs to 11 residues. Trimming removed 5 bases at V and 9 bases at J, with 8 bases between. Germline CDR1 and CDR2: MNHEY and SVGAGI. The CDR3 spells CASSQGREQFF. CDR3 bases: TGTGCCAGCAGTCAGGGTCGTGAGCAGTTCTTC.

This sequence joins TRBV15 and TRBJ1-2; no reliable D call. The germline V gene encodes CDR1 LNHNV and CDR2 YYDKDF (reference sequence). CDR3 length: 13 amino acids. V gave up 2 bases and J gave up 4 bases, with 8 bases separating them. The CDR3 DNA follows: TGTGCCACCAGCAGACGCAGGTCCTATGGCTACACCTTC. Translation gives CATSRRRSYGYTF.